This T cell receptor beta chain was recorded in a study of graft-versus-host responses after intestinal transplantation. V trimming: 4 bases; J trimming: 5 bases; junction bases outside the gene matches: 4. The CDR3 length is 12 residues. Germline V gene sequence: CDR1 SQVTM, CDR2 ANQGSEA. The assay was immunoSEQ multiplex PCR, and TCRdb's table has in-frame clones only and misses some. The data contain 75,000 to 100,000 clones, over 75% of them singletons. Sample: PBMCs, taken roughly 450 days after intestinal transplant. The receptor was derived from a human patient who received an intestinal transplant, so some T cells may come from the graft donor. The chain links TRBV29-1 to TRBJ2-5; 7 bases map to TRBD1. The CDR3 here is CSVGQGAETQYF. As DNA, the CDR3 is TGCAGCGTTGGACAGGGCGCGGAGACCCAGTACTTC.